This T cell receptor (beta chain) stems from a study of blood T cells in healthy people across ages. Study-level findings and limits: A roughly linear age-dependent decrease characterized TCR beta diversity per million T cells.

Unmatched junction bases numbered 4, after V lost 2 bases and J lost 3 bases. Germline assignment: CDR1 LGHDT and CDR2 YNNKEL (reference sequence). The length of the CDR3 is 19 residues. Worth noting for this clonotype: The antigen remains undetermined.

Researchers isolated at least 7 million PBMCs per sample. A second PCR of 7 to 11 cycles used a sample-barcoded 5' primer and a J-beta primer mix. A tag from a template-switch adaptor with 12 random nucleotides marked each cDNA molecule. Sequencing yielded, for each sample, at least 3 million paired-end reads carrying CDR3. Each CDR3 protein gets one entry after TCRdb re-called the 5' RACE reads with MiXCR. Altogether about 830,000 distinct CDR3 sequences are present, 62% being singletons, with the ten largest covering around a quarter. The V call is TRBV3-1, the J call TRBJ2-6, with 16 nucleotides matching TRBD2. The sample consisted of blood. The origin of this receptor is a man aged 25 to 45 in good health. The CDR3 loop is CASSQTGLAGGLGANVLTF. For the CDR3, the DNA is TGTGCCAGCAGCCAAACGGGACTAGCGGGGGGGCTTGGGGCCAACGTCCTGACTTTC. Using reference TRBV3-1 and TRBJ2-6 for the parts outside the CDR3, the full variable domain is DTAVSQTPKYLVTQMGNDKSIKCEQNLGHDTMYWYKQDSKKFLKIMFSYNNKELIINETVPNRFSPKSPDKAHLNLHINSLELGDSAVYFCASSQTGLAGGLGANVLTFGAGSRLTVL.